This T cell receptor (beta chain) was obtained from a study of cytomegalovirus exposure and HLA in healthy donors. Points on this clone: Its antigen is undetermined.

PCR was performed using 60 Vbeta and 13 Jbeta primers. Some clones are missing from TCRdb's copy, which holds only in-frame ones; the method was immunoSEQ multiplex PCR. This sample's table has around 140,000 clones. Notes on the study in general: Sequence variants that were highly shared formed a cluster that was likely a sequencing artifact.

What was sequenced was PBMCs. The TCR sequence derives from a woman in her forties in good health and CMV-seronegative.

Here the CDR3 DNA reads TGTGCCAGCAGTCCACAGGGGGGCTCCTACAATGAGCAGTTCTTC. Protein sequence: CASSPQGGSYNEQFF. The chain employs TRBV6-6 and TRBJ2-1; 8 nucleotides agree with TRBD1. The CDR3 is made up of 15 amino acids. V lost 5 bases, J lost 0 bases, and 3 bases stayed unmatched. Germline V gene lookup returns CDR1 MNHNY and CDR2 SVGAGI (reference sequence).